The source of this T cell receptor beta chain is a study of molecular identifiers for immune sequencing clone quantification. Looking at the study overall: In replicates, RNA from roughly 20,000 or 100,000 naive CD8 cells was divided five ways and four parts were sequenced. Findings and caveats of the study: Barcodes shared by identical TCR molecules could lead to underestimated sizes of highly expanded clones.

V was cut by 7 bases and J by 7 bases, with 16 bases left in between. The CDR3 extends over 14 amino acids. Germline assignment: CDR1 MNHEY and CDR2 SMNVEV (reference sequence). TCR libraries were built in bulk with a published protocol and specific TCR primers. TCRdb redid the calling of the PCR reads with MiXCR, one entry per CDR3 protein. The sample carries over 550,000 distinct CDR3 sequences, around 25% recorded once. A CD8+CD4-CCR7+CD45RA+ gate was used to sort naive CD8 T cells. At least ten counts were recorded for this clonotype. Its antigen is currently unknown. The chain employs TRBV27 and TRBJ2-2; tentatively, D is TRBD2 (5 bases). The sample was naive CD8+ T cells from blood, with Jurkat cell RNA spiked in. Subset of the sample: FACS-sorted CD8+CD4-CCR7+CD45RA+ naive T cells. The origin of this receptor is a human donor in good health. Some libraries in this study had Jurkat cell RNA spiked in. For the CDR3, the DNA is TGTGCCAGCAAGAGTGAGGCGGGTATCGGGGAGCTGTTTTTT. It is translated as CASKSEAGIGELFF.